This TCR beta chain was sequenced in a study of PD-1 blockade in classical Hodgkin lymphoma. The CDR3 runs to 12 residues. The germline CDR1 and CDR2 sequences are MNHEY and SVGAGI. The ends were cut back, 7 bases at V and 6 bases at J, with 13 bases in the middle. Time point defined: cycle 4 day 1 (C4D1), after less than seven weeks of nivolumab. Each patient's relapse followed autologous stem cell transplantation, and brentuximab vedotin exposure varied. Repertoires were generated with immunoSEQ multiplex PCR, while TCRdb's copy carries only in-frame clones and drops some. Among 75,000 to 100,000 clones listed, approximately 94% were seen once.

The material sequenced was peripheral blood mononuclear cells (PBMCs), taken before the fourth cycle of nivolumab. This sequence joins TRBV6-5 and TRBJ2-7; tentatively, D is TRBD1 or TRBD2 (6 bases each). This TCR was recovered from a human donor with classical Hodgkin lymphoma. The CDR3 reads CASTRGEGEQYF. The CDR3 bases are TGTGCCAGCACTAGGGGGGAAGGCGAGCAGTACTTC.